This entry features one TCR beta chain sequence. Assay used: immunoSEQ multiplex PCR; TCRdb lists only in-frame clones, some missing. The sample holds some 52,000 clones, roughly 87% seen once. There are 15 residues in the CDR3. V gave up 4 bases and J gave up 6 bases, with 20 bases separating them. Looked up from germline, CDR1 is SGHRS and CDR2 is YFSETQ. The record originates from a study of T cell responses to AZD1222 COVID-19 vaccine. The chain recombines TRBV5-1 with TRBJ2-7; tentative D call: TRBD1 (6 bases). Material: peripheral blood, obtained 28 days after the second AZD1222 dose. This receptor was obtained from an adult who received the AZD1222 COVID-19 vaccine. The DNA of the CDR3 is TGCGCCAGCAGCCTAGGGGGTCTCCAACTCGGCGAGCAGTACTTC. Protein product: CASSLGGLQLGEQYF.